The TCR beta chain under discussion was sequenced for a study of T cell clones after liver transplantation. The overall study: Samples came from ITN030ST, which attempted immunosuppression withdrawal within 2 years of liver transplantation. TCRbeta sequencing after a pre-transplant mixed lymphocyte reaction identified graft-donor-reactive clones, later tracked in post-transplant blood.

Overall study findings and caveats: Small, mixed patient groups and varying post-transplant times limit these conclusions.

Clones were sequenced by immunoSEQ multiplex PCR, and TCRdb holds only the in-frame ones, with some missing. The profile covers about 120,000 clones, with over 75% appearing a single time and roughly 0.83% taken by the ten largest. From germline, CDR1 is SGHTA and CDR2 FQGNSA. V trimming: 5 bases; J trimming: 8 bases; junction bases outside the gene matches: 7. The CDR3 contains 13 residues. This clone has only one observation. The antigen is not known. The specimen was CD4+ T cells from blood, collected 12 months after liver transplant. This TCR came from a human patient who received a liver transplant. The graft donor may be the source of some T cells. The rearrangement links TRBV7-2 to TRBJ1-2, with TRBD1 identical over 8 bases. CDR3: CASSPGQGQGYTF. CDR3 nucleotide sequence: TGTGCCAGCAGCCCCGGACAGGGCCAAGGCTACACCTTC.